This T cell receptor (beta chain) was captured in a study of CD8 T cells in ankylosing spondylitis. The CDR3 contains 20 residues. CDR1 SGDLS and CDR2 YYNGEE come from the germline V gene. V lost 3 bases and J lost 1, with 26 bases in between. From the 5' RACE reads, TCRdb called clonotypes with MiXCR, one entry per CDR3 protein. The sample shows roughly 230,000 distinct CDR3 sequences, about 10% of them seen only once. This clonotype was seen ten or more times. The sequence was obtained from a male donor with ankylosing spondylitis or in good health (not recorded which). Material: blood, either unsorted or a sorted T cell fraction (not recorded which). The chain combines TRBV9 with TRBJ2-1; maybe TRBD1 (6 bases). The CDR3 reads CASSARGTPGLGVSYNEQFF. In nucleotides, the CDR3 is TGTGCCAGCAGCGCGAGGGGGACGCCCGGGCTGGGAGTATCCTACAATGAGCAGTTCTTC.